The clone carrying this T cell receptor beta chain turned up a few times. As yet, its antigen is unknown. The length of the CDR3 is 16 residues. Germline V gene data show CDR1 as ENHRY and CDR2 as SYGVKD. V was shortened by 0 bases and J by 1 base, with 10 bases between the two germline ends. The data were obtained in a study of T-cell reconstitution after alpha-beta-depleted transplantation in children. The study, taken as a whole, reports: By about two months after transplant, alpha-beta T cells reportedly arose from several hundred graft clones that had expanded.

The TCRbeta library was prepared with unique molecular identifiers. TCRdb used MiXCR to reprocess the PCR reads, holding one entry per CDR3 protein. The table shows about 980,000 distinct CDR3 sequences, with roughly 31% occurring only once. This rearrangement joins TRBV10-3 to TRBJ1-5; D ambiguous. This specimen was PBMCs, mostly from graft donor cells, taken 360 days after TCRalphabeta/CD19-depleted stem cell transplant. The TCR originated in a boy under three years old who had a stem cell transplant for SCID, so the T cells may come from the graft donor. CDR3 sequence (DNA): TGTGCCATCAGTGAGTCGCGGGTTTACAGCAATCAGCCCCAGCATTTT. This translates into CAISESRVYSNQPQHF.